A single sample is the source of the 18 T cell receptor beta chains below, sequenced in a study of T cells in localized non-small cell lung cancer. The repertoire was sequenced with immunoSEQ multiplex PCR; TCRdb's copy has only in-frame clones and lacks some. Among about 6,700 clones listed, more than 35% were seen once. This material consisted of lung tumor tissue, taken before any cancer treatment. The source is a man aged 40 to 69 with stage III lung adenocarcinoma.

The chain carries TRBV5-1 and TRBJ2-4; a weak D match, TRBD1 (5 bases). Germline CDR1 and CDR2: SGHRS and YFSETQ. Trimming left V 3 bases short and J 5 bases short, with 12 bases between. The CDR3 consists of 14 residues. The CDR3 is CASSYQSTENIQYF. Here the CDR3 DNA reads TGCGCCAGCAGCTACCAGTCGACAGAAAACATTCAGTACTTC.

The genes are TRBV9 and TRBJ1-1; TRBD1 is a possible D gene (5 bases). V was cut by 3 bases and J by 5 bases, with 11 bases left in between. This CDR3 comprises 13 residues. Germline loops: CDR1 SGDLS, CDR2 YYNGEE. The CDR3, as DNA: TGTGCCAGCAGCGCCTCAGGGAGAACTGAAGCTTTCTTT. Protein product: CASSASGRTEAFF.

The rearrangement joins TRBV7-5 to TRBJ1-4. TRBV7-5 is assigned pseudogene status. CDR3 length: 14 amino acids. The CDR3 nucleotides read TGTGCCAGCAGCGCGCAGGCGATTGAGGGAAAACTGTTTTTT. It codes for CASSAQAIEGKLFF.

The chain couples TRBV1 to TRBJ1-4; the table names TRBD1, a call not compared with the DNA. TRBV1 is deemed a pseudogene. The CDR3 spans 13 residues. The CDR3: CASSQDGAVSLFF. CDR3 coding DNA: TGCGCCAGCAGCCAAGATGGGGCGGTCTCACTGTTTTTT.

This clone appeared a single time. This chain connects TRBV19 to TRBJ2-3; 12 bases are shared with TRBD2. Germline V lookup: CDR1 LNHDA, CDR2 SQIVND (reference sequence). The CDR3 sequence is 18 residues long. Trimming cost V 1 base and J 4 bases; bases outside gene matches: 9. CDR3 sequence reads: CASSIGVGLAGGADTQYF. CDR3 bases: TGTGCCAGTAGTATAGGGGTCGGGCTAGCGGGAGGGGCAGATACGCAGTATTTT.

There are many counts of this clone. The genes are TRBV6-8 and TRBJ1-1; D perhaps matches TRBD1 (5 bases). With 8 bases removed from V and 4 bases from J, the gap between germline ends came to 14 bases. The CDR3 sequence is 13 residues long. Looked up from germline, CDR1 is MNHGY and CDR2 is SAAAGT. CDR3 sequence: CASGLQVGTEAFF. CDR3 in DNA: TGTGCCAGCGGTTTACAGGTGGGCACTGAAGCTTTCTTT.

The chain employs TRBV9 and TRBJ1-1; 10 nucleotides line up with TRBD1. The CDR3 contains 16 residues. CDR1 SGDLS and CDR2 YYNGEE come from the germline V gene. V lost 5 bases to trimming and J lost 5 bases; unmatched junction nucleotides: 12. The DNA for the CDR3 is TGTGCCAGCAGACCATTCGACAGGGGGCGAGCGACTGAAGCTTTCTTT. It is translated as CASRPFDRGRATEAFF.

For this clone: One end of the junction is discordant with germline, which a read error may explain. The genes are TRBV15 and TRBJ2-3; TRBD2 matches at 10 bases. Looked up from germline, CDR1 is LNHNV and CDR2 is YYDKDF (reference sequence). The CDR3 runs to 16 residues. The CDR3 here is CAISSPIAGGGDMQYF. CDR3 sequence (DNA): TGTGCCATCAGCTCCCCAATAGCGGGGGGCGGAGATATGCAGTATTTT.

V usage is TRBV25-1 and J usage is TRBJ2-6; 8 nucleotides line up with TRBD1. Germline loops: CDR1 MGHDK, CDR2 SYGVNS. V lost 8 bases to trimming and J lost 0 bases; unmatched junction nucleotides: 6. The CDR3 spans 16 residues. The CDR3 sequence is CASLGTGDSGANVLTF. CDR3 nucleotides: TGTGCCAGCCTCGGGACAGGCGACTCTGGGGCCAACGTCCTGACTTTC.

This chain links TRBV5-1 with TRBJ1-4, with TRBD1 matching 12 bases. This CDR3 has 16 amino acids. The V gene's germline CDR1 is SGHRS and CDR2 YFSETQ. The V and J ends lost 0 bases and 8 bases, in that order; junction bases with no gene match: 5. The chain's CDR3 is CASSLGDRGRHEKLFF. As DNA, the CDR3 is TGCGCCAGCAGCTTGGGGGACAGGGGGCGACACGAAAAACTGTTTTTT.

Sample share makes this clone medium-sized. This chain connects TRBV11-3 to TRBJ2-7; TRBD2 agrees at 12 bases. J gave up 3 bases and V 4 bases, and 13 bases lay outside the gene matches. The CDR3 contains 18 residues. Germline CDR1 and CDR2: SGHNT and YENEEA. The CDR3 sequence: CASSSPSGRAFGSYEQYF. The CDR3 coding sequence is TGTGCCAGCAGCTCACCTAGCGGGAGGGCCTTTGGGAGCTACGAGCAGTACTTC.

This sequence joins TRBV7-4 and TRBJ1-5; possibly TRBD1 for D (5 bases). Deletions cut 1 base from V and 11 bases from J, with 18 bases between. Germline V gene sequence: CDR1 SGHVT, CDR2 SQSDAQ. The CDR3 runs 15 residues. CDR3 in amino acids: CASSLGTGGWKTQHF. The CDR3 DNA is TGTGCCAGCAGCTTAGGCACGGGGGGATGGAAGACCCAGCATTTT. Filled out from reference TRBV7-4 and TRBJ1-5, the complete variable domain reads GAGVSQSPRYKVAKRGRDVALRCDSISGHVTLYWYRQTLGQGSEVLTYSQSDAQRDKSGRPSGRFSAERPERSVSTLKIQRTEQGDSAVYLCASSLGTGGWKTQHFGDGTRLSIL.

CDR3 DNA: TGTGCCAGCAGCTTAGTCGGGAGCTCCTACAATGAGCAGTTCTTC. This translates into CASSLVGSSYNEQFF. The V and J genes are TRBV11-3 and TRBJ2-1; D might be TRBD2 (6 bases). Germline values: CDR1 SGHNT, CDR2 YENEEA. This CDR3 comprises 15 residues. Trimming took 1 base from V and 0 from J, leaving 7 bases between them. Together with reference TRBV11-3 and TRBJ2-1, the CDR3 gives the full variable domain: EAGVVQSPRYKIIEKKQPVAFWCNPISGHNTLYWYLQNLGQGPELLIRYENEEAVDDSQLPKDRFSAERLKGVDSTLKIQPAELGDSAVYLCASSLVGSSYNEQFFGPGTRLTVL.

The V call is TRBV9, the J call TRBJ2-1, with D perhaps TRBD1 or TRBD2 (5 bases each). V lost 5 bases, J lost 6 bases, and 15 bases lay in between. The CDR3 runs to 14 residues. Germline CDR1 and CDR2: SGDLS and YYNGEE. This CDR3 reads CASRGVGGGNEQFF. The CDR3 DNA sequence: TGTGCCAGCAGAGGGGTCGGAGGAGGCAATGAGCAGTTCTTC.

Regarding this clone: One junction end disagrees with the germline gene, perhaps due to a read error. The CDR3 DNA reads as TGTGCCAGCAACCAAGCGGTAGGGATGAATGAAAAACTGTTTTTT. Translating gives CASNQAVGMNEKLFF. The J gene is TRBJ1-4, the V gene TRBV14; D not resolved. CDR3 length: 15 residues. The germline V gene has CDR1 SGHDN and CDR2 FVKESK.

The gene calls are TRBV28 and TRBJ2-7, with TRBD1 matching 9 bases. There are 15 residues in the CDR3. The germline gives CDR1 MDHEN, CDR2 SYDVKM. V was pared by 3 bases and J by 6 bases, with 9 bases of the junction left unmatched. The CDR3 sequence is CASSFHGQGIGEQYF. CDR3 bases: TGTGCCAGCAGTTTCCATGGACAGGGGATAGGCGAGCAGTACTTC.

This clone was seen only a few times. The V call is TRBV6-8, the J call TRBJ1-1, with D perhaps matching TRBD1 (5 bases). V was trimmed by 2 bases and J by 3 bases, leaving 13 bases between them. The CDR3 is 15 amino acids. Looked up from germline, CDR1 is MNHGY and CDR2 is SAAAGT. CDR3 residues: CASSYLTAGDTEAFF. Here the CDR3 DNA reads TGTGCCAGCAGTTACCTGACGGCGGGGGACACTGAAGCTTTCTTT.

The genes are TRBV11-3 and TRBJ2-7, with D perhaps TRBD2 (6 bases). Trimming removed 5 bases at V and 5 bases at J, with 16 bases between. The CDR3 covers 14 residues. The germline CDR1 and CDR2 sequences are SGHNT and YENEEA. The CDR3 here is CASSPPEGRNEQYF. CDR3 DNA sequence: TGTGCCAGCAGCCCCCCCGAAGGGAGGAACGAGCAGTACTTC. Using reference TRBV11-3 and TRBJ2-7 for the parts outside the CDR3, the full variable domain is EAGVVQSPRYKIIEKKQPVAFWCNPISGHNTLYWYLQNLGQGPELLIRYENEEAVDDSQLPKDRFSAERLKGVDSTLKIQPAELGDSAVYLCASSPPEGRNEQYFGPGTRLTVT.